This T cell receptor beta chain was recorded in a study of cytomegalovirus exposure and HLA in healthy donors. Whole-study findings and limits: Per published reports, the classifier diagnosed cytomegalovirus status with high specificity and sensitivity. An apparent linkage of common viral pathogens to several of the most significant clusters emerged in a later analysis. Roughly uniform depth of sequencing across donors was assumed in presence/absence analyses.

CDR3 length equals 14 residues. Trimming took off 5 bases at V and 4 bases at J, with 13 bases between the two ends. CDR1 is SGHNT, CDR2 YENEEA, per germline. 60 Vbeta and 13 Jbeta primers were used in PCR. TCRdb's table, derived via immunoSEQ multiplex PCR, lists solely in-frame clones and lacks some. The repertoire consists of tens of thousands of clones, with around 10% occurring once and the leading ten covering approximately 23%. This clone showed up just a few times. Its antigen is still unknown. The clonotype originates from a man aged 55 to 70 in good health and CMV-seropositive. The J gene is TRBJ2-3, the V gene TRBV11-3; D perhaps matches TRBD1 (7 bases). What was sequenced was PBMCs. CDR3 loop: CASSVEGAADTQYF. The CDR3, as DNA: TGTGCCAGCAGCGTGGAGGGGGCCGCAGATACGCAGTATTTT.